The 23 T cell receptor beta chains presented below share a single source sample, sequenced in a study of T cell responses to AZD1222 COVID-19 vaccine. The method was immunoSEQ multiplex PCR; TCRdb's version includes in-frame clones alone and lacks a portion of them. The table has roughly 120,000 clones, approximately 90% seen once. The sequencing here drew on peripheral blood, taken on day 0 of AZD1222 vaccination. These receptors came from an adult in good health.

The rearrangement links TRBV6-6 to TRBJ1-5, with D tentatively TRBD1 (6 bases). The CDR3 totals 15 residues. Deletions cut 2 bases from V and 1 base from J, with 9 bases between. CDR1 and CDR2 (germline): MNHNY, SVGAGI (reference sequence). The CDR3 loop is CASSYEGGSNQPQHF. Here the CDR3 DNA reads TGTGCCAGCAGTTACGAGGGGGGGAGCAATCAGCCCCAGCATTTT.

This clone was observed a few times. The chain has TRBV7-8 and TRBJ2-5, with 7 bases that match TRBD1. Germline-derived CDR1 and CDR2 are SGHVS and FQNEAQ. Trimming took 5 bases from V and 2 from J; bases not matched to a gene: 14. This CDR3 region has 17 residues. The CDR3 region has the DNA TGTGCCAGCAGCCTTAACTACAGGGGCACCCCACAAGAGACCCAGTACTTC. As protein: CASSLNYRGTPQETQYF.

The V and J genes are TRBV24-1 and TRBJ1-5; TRBD1 is a possible D gene (5 bases). Per germline, CDR1 KGHDR and CDR2 SFDVKD. The V and J ends lost 0 bases and 0 bases respectively, with 14 bases between them. This CDR3 is 18 amino acids long. In nucleotides, the CDR3 is TGTGCCACCAGTGATTTGGAGGACAAAATGTGTAGCAATCAGCCCCAGCATTTT. Translated, it gives CATSDLEDKMCSNQPQHF.

The J gene is TRBJ1-1, the V gene TRBV18; tentative D call: TRBD1 (5 bases). The germline CDR1 and CDR2 sequences are KGHSH and LQKENI. The CDR3 has 13 amino acids. Deletions cut 4 bases from V and 1 base from J, with 7 bases between. The CDR3 region has the DNA TGTGCCAGCTCACAGGGGACGAACACTGAAGCTTTCTTT. Amino acids: CASSQGTNTEAFF.

This chain joins TRBV11-3 and TRBJ2-1; 8 positions match TRBD1. Germline V gene sequence: CDR1 SGHNT, CDR2 YENEEA. J was trimmed by 5 bases and V by 5 bases; bases with no gene match: 8. This CDR3 is built from 15 residues. The CDR3 DNA follows: TGTGCCAGCAGCCCCTGGACAGGGCGAAACAATGAGCAGTTCTTC. It encodes CASSPWTGRNNEQFF.

V gene TRBV7-9 combines with J gene TRBJ1-1; D ambiguous. The V end lost 2 bases, the J end lost 4 bases, and 8 bases lay between the germline ends. This CDR3 contains 13 residues. Germline V CDR1 and CDR2: SEHNR, FQNEAQ (reference sequence). The CDR3 DNA is TGTGCCAGCAGCTTAAGGGATCTCACTGAAGCTTTCTTT. Residues: CASSLRDLTEAFF.

Here the CDR3 reads CASSGGTGGRLGYTF. As DNA, the CDR3 is TGCGCCAGCAGCGGAGGGACAGGGGGCCGGCTTGGCTACACCTTC. The chain has TRBV5-1 and TRBJ1-2, with 12 nucleotides matching TRBD1. CDR3 length: 15 residues. Germline CDR1 reads SGHRS; CDR2 reads YFSETQ. The V gene end was trimmed by 4 bases and the J gene end by 7 bases; junction bases not matched to a gene: 8.

V and J are TRBV30 and TRBJ1-3, with D possibly TRBD1 on 5 matching bases. This CDR3 has 14 residues. The germline CDR1 and CDR2 sequences are GTSNPN and SVGIG (reference sequence). The V gene lost 7 bases and the J gene lost 0 bases, with 13 bases spanning the gap. CDR3 coding DNA: TGTGCCTTTACTGAGGGGTACTCTGGAAACACCATATATTTT. Protein product: CAFTEGYSGNTIYF.

V usage is TRBV20-1 and J usage is TRBJ2-7, with D unclear. Trimming took 0 bases from V and 12 from J, leaving 12 bases between them. Germline V gene data show CDR1 as DFQATT and CDR2 as SNEGSKA (reference sequence). This CDR3 has 11 residues. CDR3 region: CSARDERTPYF. Here the CDR3 DNA reads TGCAGTGCTAGAGATGAGAGGACCCCGTACTTC.

The chain is built from TRBV7-8 and TRBJ2-1; 9 nucleotides line up with TRBD1. V shed 5 bases and J 8 bases; nucleotides not matched to a gene: 7. The CDR3 has 14 amino acids. From germline, CDR1 is SGHVS and CDR2 FQNEAQ. The CDR3 loop reads CASSLGDRVYEQFF. The CDR3 coding sequence is TGTGCCAGCAGCCTAGGGGACAGGGTGTATGAGCAGTTCTTC.

The rearrangement uses TRBV5-1 and TRBJ1-1, with a possible D match to TRBD1 (5 bases). CDR3 size: 15 residues. The V end was cut by 0 bases, the J end by 0 bases, with 9 bases between. Germline CDR1 reads SGHRS; CDR2 reads YFSETQ. The CDR3 DNA is TGCGCCAGCAGCTTGGCCCAGGGATTGAACACTGAAGCTTTCTTT. Protein product: CASSLAQGLNTEAFF.

The genes are TRBV29-1 and TRBJ1-2; maybe TRBD1 (5 bases). The CDR3 extends over 13 amino acids. Per the germline V gene, CDR1 is SQVTM and CDR2 is ANQGSEA. Trimming pared 6 bases from V and 7 bases from J, leaving 18 bases between. Here the CDR3 reads CSVEGRDDFGYTF. CDR3 in DNA: TGCAGCGTCGAGGGACGGGATGACTTTGGCTACACCTTC.

This chain joins TRBV19 and TRBJ1-6; 7 positions match TRBD1. V was pared by 6 bases and J by 6 bases, with 2 bases of the junction left unmatched. Germline loops: CDR1 LNHDA, CDR2 SQIVND (reference sequence). There are 13 residues in the CDR3. CDR3 residues: CASRTGVNSPLHF. The CDR3 DNA sequence: TGTGCCAGTAGAACAGGGGTTAATTCACCCCTCCACTTT.

This clone has ten or more counts. V is TRBV4-2 and J is TRBJ2-6, with D perhaps assigned TRBD1 or TRBD2 (6 bases each). Germline CDR1 reads LGHNA; CDR2 reads YNFKEQ. This CDR3 is 17 amino acids long. Trimming took 1 base from V and 0 from J, leaving 10 bases between them. The CDR3 loop is CASSQGGAASGANVLTF. Written as DNA, the CDR3 is TGTGCCAGCAGCCAAGGGGGGGCAGCCTCTGGGGCCAACGTCCTGACTTTC.

The J gene is TRBJ1-6, the V gene TRBV27; unclear D gene. There are 12 residues in the CDR3. CDR1 MNHEY and CDR2 SMNVEV come from the germline V gene (reference sequence). The V gene lost 5 bases and the J gene lost 9 bases, with 8 bases spanning the gap. The DNA for the CDR3 is TGTGCCAGCAGTCGCCTCAGTTCACCCCTCCACTTT. The encoded protein is CASSRLSSPLHF.

This chain connects TRBV28 to TRBJ1-2; D is uncertain. V gave up 4 bases and J gave up 1 base, with 16 bases separating them. This CDR3 contains 16 residues. Per the germline V gene, CDR1 is MDHEN and CDR2 is SYDVKM. CDR3 nucleotide sequence: TGTGCCAGCAGTTCGATCGTATACCAGTATAACTATGGCTACACCTTC. Protein product: CASSSIVYQYNYGYTF.

CDR3 sequence reads: CASTIPGQATNTGELFF. CDR3 nucleotides: TGTGCCAGCACCATCCCGGGACAGGCCACGAACACCGGGGAGCTGTTTTTT. The chain combines TRBV5-4 with TRBJ2-2, with 8 bases identical to TRBD1. The CDR3 length is 17 residues. With 6 bases clipped from V and 0 bases from J, the junction kept 10 bases outside the gene matches. The germline V gene has CDR1 SGHNT and CDR2 YYREEE (reference sequence).

The J gene is TRBJ2-7, the V gene TRBV9; the D gene is possibly TRBD2 (6 bases). The CDR3 has 15 amino acids. Trimming stripped 3 bases from V and 4 bases from J, with 17 bases between. Germline lookup yields CDR1 SGDLS and CDR2 YYNGEE. CDR3 loop: CASSGATETSYEQYF. CDR3 sequence (DNA): TGTGCCAGCAGCGGAGCAACAGAGACTAGTTACGAGCAGTACTTC.

The rearrangement joins TRBV19 to TRBJ2-6; D ambiguous. The germline gives CDR1 LNHDA, CDR2 SQIVND (reference sequence). V gave up 5 bases and J gave up 1 base, with 21 bases separating them. The CDR3 is 19 amino acids. The CDR3, as DNA: TGTGCCAGTAGTGGGCAGGCCCTATCAGCCGCTTCTGGGGCCAACGTCCTGACTTTC. Protein: CASSGQALSAASGANVLTF.

The J gene is TRBJ2-2, the V gene TRBV27, with 7 bases matching TRBD1. Germline CDR1 MNHEY, CDR2 SMNVEV (reference sequence). V was pared by 5 bases and J by 3 bases, with 6 bases of the junction left unmatched. The CDR3 totals 15 residues. This CDR3 reads CASSIRDSYTGELFF. The CDR3 DNA reads as TGTGCCAGCAGTATCCGGGACAGCTACACCGGGGAGCTGTTTTTT.

The V call is TRBV7-9, the J call TRBJ2-7; D is uncertain. V gave up 3 bases and J gave up 5 bases, with 14 bases separating them. The CDR3 runs to 14 residues. Germline CDR1 and CDR2: SEHNR and FQNEAQ (reference sequence). The CDR3 coding sequence is TGTGCCAGCAGCTTTTACACCCATGAGGACGAGCAGTACTTC. Protein: CASSFYTHEDEQYF.

Comments on this clone: One end of the junction fails to match germline, which may point to a read error. This chain connects TRBV19 to TRBJ1-2; 9 positions match TRBD1. Per the germline V gene, CDR1 is LNHDA and CDR2 is SQIVND (reference sequence). The CDR3 length is 12 residues. The CDR3 loop is CASSIGRQGVIF. The CDR3 DNA is TGTGCCAGTAGTATAGGGCGACAGGGGGTTATCTTC.

V is TRBV5-5 and J is TRBJ2-7; D is undetermined. CDR3 length: 12 amino acids. Trimming cost V 0 bases and J 3 bases, with 4 bases left between them. Germline-derived CDR1 and CDR2 are SGHKS and YYEKEE (reference sequence). CDR3 residues: CASSLAVYEQYF. DNA of the CDR3: TGTGCCAGCAGCTTGGCGGTCTACGAGCAGTACTTC.